This T cell receptor beta chain was obtained from a study of T cell responses to AZD1222 COVID-19 vaccine. Findings and caveats of the study: Repertoire sampling happened only post peak T cell response. Baseline serology detected seropositivity in only six AZD1222 recipients. A rise in Spike-specific TCR breadth and depth followed two AZD1222 doses. It should be noted that donors were predominantly white British and more often female, and clonal diversity was possibly underestimated.

The V gene lost 7 bases and the J gene lost 0 bases, with 21 bases spanning the gap. Germline assignment: CDR1 SGHRS and CDR2 YFSETQ. The CDR3 sequence is 17 residues long. With respect to this clone: Its antigen is currently unknown.

Some clones are missing from TCRdb's copy, which holds only in-frame ones; the method was immunoSEQ multiplex PCR. The table shows about 170,000 clones, with more than 85% occurring only once. The sequence derives from an adult in good health. The source material was peripheral blood, sampled on day 0 of AZD1222 vaccination. This sequence joins TRBV5-1 and TRBJ2-3, with D perhaps matching TRBD1 (5 bases). CDR3 region: CASPESQKGHSTDTQYF. For the CDR3, the DNA is TGCGCCAGCCCGGAGAGTCAAAAGGGGCATAGCACAGATACGCAGTATTTT.